The TCR beta chain under discussion was sequenced for a study of blood T cells in healthy people across ages. Whole-study findings and limits: CMV status of donors was not determined, possibly confounding expanded clonotype changes. Long-lived donors had more naive CD4+ cells and higher diversity than aged donors.

V lost 2 bases and J lost 4, with 16 bases in between. Germline-derived CDR1 and CDR2 are MNHEY and SVGEGT. CDR3 length: 16 residues. Only a few counts were recorded for this clonotype. As yet, its antigen is unknown. A second PCR, run for roughly 7 to 12 cycles, used a sample-barcoded 5' primer plus a J-beta primer mix. TCRdb reprocessed the 5' RACE reads via MiXCR and lists one record per CDR3 protein. Among around 800,000 distinct CDR3 sequences listed, less than 70% were seen once. This sequence originates from a man aged 80 or over in good health. Sequencing was performed on blood. The V call is TRBV6-2 or TRBV6-3, the J call TRBJ2-3; D gene unclear. The CDR3 DNA reads TGTGCCAGCAGTTACAACGGAGTAAGAAGATCAGATACGCAGTATTTT. It translates to CASSYNGVRRSDTQYF.